This TCR beta chain originates from a study of cytomegalovirus exposure and HLA in healthy donors. General study results and limits: As a later analysis showed, several of the most significant clusters appeared to be linked to common viral pathogens. There were reportedly fewer N-insertions in an Asian-associated ancestry cluster than the roughly 670-donor mean, in a later analysis. Associated with cytomegalovirus, according to the listing, were 170 or so TCR beta chains. With high specificity and sensitivity, the classifier reportedly diagnosed cytomegalovirus status.

As for this clone: Antigen specificity is unknown.

It was with 60 Vbeta and 13 Jbeta primers that the PCR ran. The method was immunoSEQ multiplex PCR; TCRdb's version includes in-frame clones alone and lacks a portion of them. The data include approximately 140,000 clones; the top ten clones carry around 1.5%. V shed 0 bases, J shed 4 bases, and the junction held 6 bases outside the gene matches. Germline CDR1 reads SGHRS; CDR2 reads YFSETQ. The CDR3 is 15 amino acids. The chain couples TRBV5-1 to TRBJ2-5; 7 bases match TRBD2. The sample comprised PBMCs. The receptor was derived from a woman aged 40 to 50 in good health and CMV-seronegative. CDR3 region: CASSLEGRARETQYF. CDR3 DNA sequence: TGCGCCAGCAGCTTGGAGGGGAGGGCAAGAGAGACCCAGTACTTC. The full variable domain, its missing parts supplied by reference TRBV5-1 and TRBJ2-5, is KAGVTQTPRYLIKTRGQQVTLSCSPISGHRSVSWYQQTPGQGLQFLFEYFSETQRNKGNFPGRFSGRQFSNSRSEMNVSTLELGDSALYLCASSLEGRARETQYFGPGTRLLVL.